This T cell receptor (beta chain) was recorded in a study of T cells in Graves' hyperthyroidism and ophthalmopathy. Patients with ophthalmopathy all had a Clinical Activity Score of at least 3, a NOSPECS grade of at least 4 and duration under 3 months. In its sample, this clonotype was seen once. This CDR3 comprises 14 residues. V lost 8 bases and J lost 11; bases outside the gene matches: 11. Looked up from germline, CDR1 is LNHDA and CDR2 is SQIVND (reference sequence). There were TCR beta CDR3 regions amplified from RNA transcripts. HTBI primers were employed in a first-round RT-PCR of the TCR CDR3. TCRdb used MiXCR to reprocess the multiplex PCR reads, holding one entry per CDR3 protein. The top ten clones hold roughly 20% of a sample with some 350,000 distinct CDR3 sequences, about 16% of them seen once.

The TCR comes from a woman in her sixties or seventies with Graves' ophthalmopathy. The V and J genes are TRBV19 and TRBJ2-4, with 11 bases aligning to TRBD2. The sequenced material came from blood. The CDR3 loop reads CASRPGTSGSVQYF. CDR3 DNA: TGTGCCAGTCGTCCGGGAACTAGCGGGAGTGTTCAGTACTTC.